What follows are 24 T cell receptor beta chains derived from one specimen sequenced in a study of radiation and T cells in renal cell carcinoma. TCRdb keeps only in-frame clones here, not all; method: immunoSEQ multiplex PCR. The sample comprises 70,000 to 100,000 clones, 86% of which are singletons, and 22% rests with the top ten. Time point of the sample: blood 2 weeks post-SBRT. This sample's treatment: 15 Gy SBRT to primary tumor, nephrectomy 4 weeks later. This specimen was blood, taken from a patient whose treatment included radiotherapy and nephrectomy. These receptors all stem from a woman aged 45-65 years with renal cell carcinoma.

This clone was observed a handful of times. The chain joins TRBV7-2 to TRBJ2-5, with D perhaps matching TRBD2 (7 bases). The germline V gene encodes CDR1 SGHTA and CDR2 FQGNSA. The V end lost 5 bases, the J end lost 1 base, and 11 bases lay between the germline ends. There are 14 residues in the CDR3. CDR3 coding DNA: TGTGCCAGCAGCCGCGGGGGCCTCCAAGAGACCCAGTACTTC. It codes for CASSRGGLQETQYF.

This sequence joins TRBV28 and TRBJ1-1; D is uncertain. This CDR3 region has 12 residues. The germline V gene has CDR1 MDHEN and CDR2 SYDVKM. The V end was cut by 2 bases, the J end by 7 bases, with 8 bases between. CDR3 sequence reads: CASSLLGGEAFF. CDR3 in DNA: TGTGCCAGCAGTTTACTTGGCGGTGAAGCTTTCTTT.

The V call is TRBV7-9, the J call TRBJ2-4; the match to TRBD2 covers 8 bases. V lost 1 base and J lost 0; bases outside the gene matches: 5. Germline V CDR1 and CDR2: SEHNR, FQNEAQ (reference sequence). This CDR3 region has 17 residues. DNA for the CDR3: TGTGCCAGCAGCTTAGACTCCGGGACTAGAGCCAAAAACATTCAGTACTTC. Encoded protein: CASSLDSGTRAKNIQYF.

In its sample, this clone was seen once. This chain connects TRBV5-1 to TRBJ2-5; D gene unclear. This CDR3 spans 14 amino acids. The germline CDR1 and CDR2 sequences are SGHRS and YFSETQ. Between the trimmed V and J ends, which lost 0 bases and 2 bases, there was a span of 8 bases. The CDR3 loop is CASSLEAGQETQYF. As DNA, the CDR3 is TGCGCCAGCAGCTTGGAAGCCGGGCAAGAGACCCAGTACTTC.

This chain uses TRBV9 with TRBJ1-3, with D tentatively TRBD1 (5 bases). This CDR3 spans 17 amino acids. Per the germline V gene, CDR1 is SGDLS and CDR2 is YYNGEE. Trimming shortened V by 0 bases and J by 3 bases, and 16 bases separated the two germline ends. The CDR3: CASSVDDLRTSGNTIYF. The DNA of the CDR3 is TGTGCCAGCAGCGTAGACGACCTCAGGACAAGTGGAAACACCATATATTTT.

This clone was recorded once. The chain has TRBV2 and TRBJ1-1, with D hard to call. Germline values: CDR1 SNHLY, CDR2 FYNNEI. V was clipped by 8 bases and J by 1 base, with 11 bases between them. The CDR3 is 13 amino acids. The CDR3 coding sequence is TGTGCCAGCCGGCAGGAGGCGAACACTGAAGCTTTCTTT. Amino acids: CASRQEANTEAFF.

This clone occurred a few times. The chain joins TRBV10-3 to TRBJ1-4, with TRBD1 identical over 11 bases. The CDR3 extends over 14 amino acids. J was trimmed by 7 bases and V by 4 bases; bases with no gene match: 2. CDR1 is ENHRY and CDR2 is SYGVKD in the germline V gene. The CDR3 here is CAISGTGGFEKLFF. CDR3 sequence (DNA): TGTGCCATCAGTGGGACAGGGGGCTTTGAAAAACTGTTTTTT.

The CDR3 bases are TGTGCCAGCAGCGCCGGGACGGCGAGCTCTGGAAACACCATATATTTT. It encodes CASSAGTASSGNTIYF. V gene TRBV11-1 combines with J gene TRBJ1-3; perhaps TRBD1 as D (5 bases). Germline-derived CDR1 and CDR2 are SGHAT and FQDESV (reference sequence). V was shortened by 5 bases and J by 0 bases, with 14 bases between the two germline ends. This CDR3 spans 16 amino acids. Complete variable domain (other parts from reference TRBV11-1 and TRBJ1-3): EAEVAQSPRYKITEKSQAVAFWCDPISGHATLYWYRQILGQGPELLVQFQDESVVDDSQLPKDRFSAERLKGVDSTLKIQPAELGDSAMYLCASSAGTASSGNTIYFGEGSWLTVV.

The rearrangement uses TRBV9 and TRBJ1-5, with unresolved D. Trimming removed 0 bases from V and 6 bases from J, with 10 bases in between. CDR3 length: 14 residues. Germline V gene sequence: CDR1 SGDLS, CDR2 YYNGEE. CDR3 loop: CASSVAPSGQPQHF. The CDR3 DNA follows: TGTGCCAGCAGCGTAGCCCCGTCGGGTCAGCCCCAGCATTTT.

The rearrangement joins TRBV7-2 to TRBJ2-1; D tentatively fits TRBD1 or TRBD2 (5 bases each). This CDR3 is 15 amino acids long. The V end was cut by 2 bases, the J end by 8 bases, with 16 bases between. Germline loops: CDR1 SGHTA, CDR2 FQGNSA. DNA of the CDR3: TGTGCCAGCAGCTTATCCCGGGACCCTGGGCATGAGCAGTTCTTC. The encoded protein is CASSLSRDPGHEQFF.

The CDR3 loop is CASSPGTDTYEQYF. Written as DNA, the CDR3 is TGTGCCAGTAGTCCCGGGACAGATACCTACGAGCAGTACTTC. This rearrangement joins TRBV19 to TRBJ2-7, with 7 bases matching TRBD1. Trimming removed 5 bases from V and 2 bases from J; junction bases left unmatched: 6. The CDR3 length is 14 residues. Germline-derived CDR1 and CDR2 are LNHDA and SQIVND (reference sequence). The entire variable domain, with the rest obtained from reference TRBV19 and TRBJ2-7, is as follows: DGGITQSPKYLFRKEGQNVTLSCEQNLNHDAMYWYRQDPGQGLRLIYYSQIVNDFQKGDIAEGYSVSREKKESFPLTVTSAQKNPTAFYLCASSPGTDTYEQYFGPGTRLTVT.

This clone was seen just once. CDR3 in DNA: TGTGCCAGTACAAGGGACAGCACGGGCCAGCCCCAGCATTTT. Translating it yields CASTRDSTGQPQHF. The chain recombines TRBV19 with TRBJ1-5; TRBD1 matches at 7 bases. Per the germline V gene, CDR1 is LNHDA and CDR2 is SQIVND (reference sequence). Germline trimming cut 7 bases from V and 7 bases from J; bases unmatched to any gene: 10. The CDR3 is 14 amino acids.

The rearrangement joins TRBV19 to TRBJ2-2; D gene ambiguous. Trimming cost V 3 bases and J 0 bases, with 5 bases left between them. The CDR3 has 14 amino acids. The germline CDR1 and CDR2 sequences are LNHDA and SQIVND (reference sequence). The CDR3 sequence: CASSISANTGELFF. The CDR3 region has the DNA TGTGCCAGTAGTATTTCCGCGAACACCGGGGAGCTGTTTTTT.

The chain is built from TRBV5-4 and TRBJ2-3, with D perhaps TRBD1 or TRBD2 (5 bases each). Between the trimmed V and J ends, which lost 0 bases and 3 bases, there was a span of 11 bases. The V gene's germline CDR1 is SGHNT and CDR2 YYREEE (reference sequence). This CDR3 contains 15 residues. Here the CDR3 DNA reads TGTGCCAGCAGCTTGGCCCGGGACGGAACAGATACGCAGTATTTT. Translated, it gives CASSLARDGTDTQYF.

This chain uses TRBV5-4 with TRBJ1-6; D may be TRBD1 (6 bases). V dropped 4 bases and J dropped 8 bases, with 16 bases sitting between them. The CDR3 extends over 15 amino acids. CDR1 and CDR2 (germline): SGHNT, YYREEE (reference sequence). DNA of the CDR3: TGTGCCAGCAGCCTGGATGGACAGTTTGATTCACCCCTCCACTTT. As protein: CASSLDGQFDSPLHF.

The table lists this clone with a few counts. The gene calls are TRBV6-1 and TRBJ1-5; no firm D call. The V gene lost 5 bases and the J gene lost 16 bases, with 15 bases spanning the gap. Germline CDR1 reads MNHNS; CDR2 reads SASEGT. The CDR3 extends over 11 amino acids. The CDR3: CASSNAVASHF. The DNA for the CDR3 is TGTGCCAGCAGTAACGCGGTGGCCTCCCATTTT.

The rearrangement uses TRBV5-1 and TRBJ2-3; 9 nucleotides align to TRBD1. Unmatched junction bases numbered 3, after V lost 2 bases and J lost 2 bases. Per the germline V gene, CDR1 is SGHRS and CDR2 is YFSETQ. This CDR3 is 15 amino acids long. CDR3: CASSFGTGNTDTQYF. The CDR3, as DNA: TGCGCCAGCAGCTTTGGGACAGGGAACACAGATACGCAGTATTTT.

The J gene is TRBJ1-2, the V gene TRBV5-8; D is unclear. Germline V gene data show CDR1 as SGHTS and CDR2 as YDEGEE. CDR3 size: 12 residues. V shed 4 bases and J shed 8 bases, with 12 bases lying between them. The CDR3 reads CASSLTLGGYTF. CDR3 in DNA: TGTGCCAGCAGCCTCACCTTGGGAGGCTACACCTTC. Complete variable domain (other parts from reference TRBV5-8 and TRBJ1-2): EAGVTQSPTHLIKTRGQQATLRCSPISGHTSVYWYQQALGLGLQFLLWYDEGEERNRGNFPPRFSGRQFPNYSSELNVNALELEDSALYLCASSLTLGGYTFGSGTRLTVV.

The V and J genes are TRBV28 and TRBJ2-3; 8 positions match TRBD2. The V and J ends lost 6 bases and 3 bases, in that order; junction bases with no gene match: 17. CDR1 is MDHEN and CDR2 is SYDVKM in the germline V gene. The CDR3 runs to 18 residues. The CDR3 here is CASSSSREGLVLTDTQYF. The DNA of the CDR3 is TGTGCCAGCAGCTCTTCTCGGGAGGGCCTGGTCTTGACAGATACGCAGTATTTT. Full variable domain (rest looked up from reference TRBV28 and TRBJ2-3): DVKVTQSSRYLVKRTGEKVFLECVQDMDHENMFWYRQDPGLGLRLIYFSYDVKMKEKGDIPEGYSVSREKKERFSLILESASTNQTSMYLCASSSSREGLVLTDTQYFGPGTRLTVL.

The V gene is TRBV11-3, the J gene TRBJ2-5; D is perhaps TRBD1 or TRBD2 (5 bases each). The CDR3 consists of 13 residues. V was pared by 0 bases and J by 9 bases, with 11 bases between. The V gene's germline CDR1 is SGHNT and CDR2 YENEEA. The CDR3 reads CASSLDRRDPQYF. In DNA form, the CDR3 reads TGTGCCAGCAGCTTAGATCGCAGGGACCCCCAGTACTTC.

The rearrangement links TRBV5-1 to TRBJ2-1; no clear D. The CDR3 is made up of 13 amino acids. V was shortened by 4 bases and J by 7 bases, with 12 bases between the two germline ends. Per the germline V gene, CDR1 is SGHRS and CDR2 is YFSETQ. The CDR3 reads CASSPFNRNEQFF. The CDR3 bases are TGCGCCAGCAGCCCCTTTAATCGAAATGAGCAGTTCTTC.

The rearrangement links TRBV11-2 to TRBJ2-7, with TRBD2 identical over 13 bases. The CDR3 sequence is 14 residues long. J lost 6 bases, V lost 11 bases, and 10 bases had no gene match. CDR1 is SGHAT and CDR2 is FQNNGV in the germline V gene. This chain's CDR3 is CAGKPGLAGAEQYF. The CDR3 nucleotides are TGTGCCGGAAAGCCCGGACTAGCGGGAGCCGAGCAGTACTTC.

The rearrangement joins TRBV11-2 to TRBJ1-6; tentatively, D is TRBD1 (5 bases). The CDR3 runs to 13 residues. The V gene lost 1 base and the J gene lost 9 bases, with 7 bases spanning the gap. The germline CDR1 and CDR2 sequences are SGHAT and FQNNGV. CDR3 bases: TGTGCCAGCAGCTTAGGACAGACTTCACCCCTCCACTTT. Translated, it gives CASSLGQTSPLHF.

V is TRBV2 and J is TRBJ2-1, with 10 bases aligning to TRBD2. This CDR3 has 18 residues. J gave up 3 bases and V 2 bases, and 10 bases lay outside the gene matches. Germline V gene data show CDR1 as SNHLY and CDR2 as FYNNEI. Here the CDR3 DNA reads TGTGCCAGCAGTGAAATTAGGTCTAGCGGGAGTTACTACAATGAGCAGTTCTTC. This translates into CASSEIRSSGSYYNEQFF.